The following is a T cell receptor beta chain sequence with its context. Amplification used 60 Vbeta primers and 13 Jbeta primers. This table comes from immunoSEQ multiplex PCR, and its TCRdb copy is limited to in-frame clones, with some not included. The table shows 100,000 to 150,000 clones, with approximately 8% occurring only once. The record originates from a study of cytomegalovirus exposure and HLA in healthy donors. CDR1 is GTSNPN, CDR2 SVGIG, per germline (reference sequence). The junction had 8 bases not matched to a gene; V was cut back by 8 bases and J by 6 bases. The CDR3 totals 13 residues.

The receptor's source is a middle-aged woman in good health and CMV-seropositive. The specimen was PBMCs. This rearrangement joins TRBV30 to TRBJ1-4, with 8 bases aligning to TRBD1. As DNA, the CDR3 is TGTGCCAGCGACAGGGGCGTGGATGAAAAACTGTTTTTT. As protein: CASDRGVDEKLFF.